This T cell receptor (beta chain) was found in a study of identifying expanded T cells in peripheral blood. A remark on this clone: Its antigen is not identified.

The assay was immunoSEQ multiplex PCR, and TCRdb's table has in-frame clones only and misses some. This table has some 120,000 clones, over 65% appearing once. During the collection period, no donor immune events like infections were recorded. Whole-study results and caveats: Across healthy donors, higher total template counts meant significantly greater approximately two-week count variance.

Specimen: blood. This receptor was taken from a person between 18 and 70 years old in good health.

The CDR3 region has the DNA TGCGCCAGCGGTAGATACAGGGTGCCTGAAGCTTTCTTT. Its translation is CASGRYRVPEAFF. This chain uses TRBV10-2 with TRBJ1-1, with a tentative D call TRBD1 (6 bases). With 8 bases removed from V and 6 bases from J, the gap between germline ends came to 16 bases. From germline, CDR1 is WSHSY and CDR2 SAAADI. The CDR3 length is 13 residues.